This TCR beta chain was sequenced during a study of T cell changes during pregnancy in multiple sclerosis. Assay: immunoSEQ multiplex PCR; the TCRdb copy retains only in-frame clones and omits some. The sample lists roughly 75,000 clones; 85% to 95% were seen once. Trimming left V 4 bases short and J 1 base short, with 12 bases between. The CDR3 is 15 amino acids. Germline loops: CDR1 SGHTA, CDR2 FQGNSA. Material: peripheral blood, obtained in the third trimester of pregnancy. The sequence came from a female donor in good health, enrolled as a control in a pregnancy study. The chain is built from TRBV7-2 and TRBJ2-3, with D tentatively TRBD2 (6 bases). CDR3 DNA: TGTGCCAGCAGCTCCTCCTGGGAGGGCACAGATACGCAGTATTTT. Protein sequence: CASSSSWEGTDTQYF.